Sequencing of this T cell receptor (beta chain) was carried out in a study of blood T cell repertoires in COVID-19. On the study more broadly: Samples of COVID-19 (acute and convalescent) were obtained from the United States, Italy and Spain. T cells, B-cell-depleted T cells, or PBMCs supplied cDNA or gDNA.

Per the original methods: Reference gene primer amplification gave estimated nucleated cell counts. TCRdb keeps only in-frame clones here, not all; method: immunoSEQ multiplex PCR. V, J and clone size were drawn from that table, and D and trimming were deduced from the DNA. The sample consists of roughly 180,000 clones, over 75% of them appearing once. Per germline, CDR1 SGHRS and CDR2 YFSETQ. V lost 2 bases and J lost 0; bases outside the gene matches: 6. This CDR3 spans 17 amino acids. The clonotype was recovered from a man in his 60s who had recovered from COVID-19. Sequencing used peripheral blood. The chain carries TRBV5-1 and TRBJ1-1; 11 bases fit TRBD1. CDR3 region: CASSFNGQGAVNTEAFF. The CDR3 bases are TGCGCCAGCAGCTTCAACGGACAGGGGGCTGTGAACACTGAAGCTTTCTTT.